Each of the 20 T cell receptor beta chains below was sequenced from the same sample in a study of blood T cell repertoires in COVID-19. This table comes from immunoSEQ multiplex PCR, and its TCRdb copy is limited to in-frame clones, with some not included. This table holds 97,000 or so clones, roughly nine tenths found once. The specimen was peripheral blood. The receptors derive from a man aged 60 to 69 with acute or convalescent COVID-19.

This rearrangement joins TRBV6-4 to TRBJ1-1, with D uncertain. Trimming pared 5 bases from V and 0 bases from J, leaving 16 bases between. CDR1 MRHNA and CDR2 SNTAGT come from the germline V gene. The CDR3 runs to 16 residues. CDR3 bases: TGTGCCAGCAGTAAAGACACGAGGGCGATGAACACTGAAGCTTTCTTT. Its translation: CASSKDTRAMNTEAFF.

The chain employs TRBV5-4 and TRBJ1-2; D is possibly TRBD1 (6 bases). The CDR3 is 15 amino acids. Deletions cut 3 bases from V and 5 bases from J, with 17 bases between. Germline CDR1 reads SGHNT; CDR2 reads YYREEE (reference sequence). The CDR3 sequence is CASSSNTGNLYGYTF. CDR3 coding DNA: TGTGCCAGCAGCTCGAATACAGGGAACCTTTATGGCTACACCTTC.

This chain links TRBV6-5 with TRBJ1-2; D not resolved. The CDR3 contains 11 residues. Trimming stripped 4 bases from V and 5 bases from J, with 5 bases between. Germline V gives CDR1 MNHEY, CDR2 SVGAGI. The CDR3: CASSSSYGYTF. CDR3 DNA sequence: TGTGCCAGCAGTTCCAGTTATGGCTACACCTTC.

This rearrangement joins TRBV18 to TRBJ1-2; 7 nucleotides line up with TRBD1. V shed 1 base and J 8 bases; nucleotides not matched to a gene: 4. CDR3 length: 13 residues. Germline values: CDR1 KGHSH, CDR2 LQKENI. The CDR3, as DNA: TGTGCCAGCTCACCACAGGGGGCTGAAGGCTACACCTTC. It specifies CASSPQGAEGYTF.

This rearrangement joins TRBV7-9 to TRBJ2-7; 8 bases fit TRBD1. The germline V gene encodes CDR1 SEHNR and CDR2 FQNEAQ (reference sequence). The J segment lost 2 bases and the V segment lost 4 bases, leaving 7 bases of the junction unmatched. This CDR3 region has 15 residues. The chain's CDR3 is CASSSTTGDPYEQYF. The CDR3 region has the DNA TGTGCCAGCAGCTCGACGACAGGGGATCCCTACGAGCAGTACTTC.

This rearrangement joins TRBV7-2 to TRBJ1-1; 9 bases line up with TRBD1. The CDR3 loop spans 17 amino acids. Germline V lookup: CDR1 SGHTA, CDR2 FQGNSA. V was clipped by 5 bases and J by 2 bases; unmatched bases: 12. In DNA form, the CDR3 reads TGTGCCAGCAGCGGGGGTCCGGGACAGGGCCCTAACACTGAAGCTTTCTTT. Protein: CASSGGPGQGPNTEAFF. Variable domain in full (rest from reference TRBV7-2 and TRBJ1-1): GAGVSQSPSNKVTEKGKDVELRCDPISGHTALYWYRQSLGQGLEFLIYFQGNSAPDKSGLPSDRFSAERTGGSVSTLTIQRTQQEDSAVYLCASSGGPGQGPNTEAFFGQGTRLTVV.

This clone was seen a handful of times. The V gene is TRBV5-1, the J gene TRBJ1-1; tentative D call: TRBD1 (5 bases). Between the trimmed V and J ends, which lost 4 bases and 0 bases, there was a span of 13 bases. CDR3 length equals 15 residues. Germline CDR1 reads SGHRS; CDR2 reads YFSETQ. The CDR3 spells CASSPQGNMNTEAFF. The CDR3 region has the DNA TGCGCCAGCAGCCCTCAGGGTAACATGAACACTGAAGCTTTCTTT.

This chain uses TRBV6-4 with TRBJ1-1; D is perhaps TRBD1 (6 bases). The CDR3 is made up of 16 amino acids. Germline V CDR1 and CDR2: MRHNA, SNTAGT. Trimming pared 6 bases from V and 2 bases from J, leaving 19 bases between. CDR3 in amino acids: CASRADGGAPNTEAFF. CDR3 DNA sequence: TGTGCCAGCAGGGCAGATGGGGGGGCTCCCAACACTGAAGCTTTCTTT.

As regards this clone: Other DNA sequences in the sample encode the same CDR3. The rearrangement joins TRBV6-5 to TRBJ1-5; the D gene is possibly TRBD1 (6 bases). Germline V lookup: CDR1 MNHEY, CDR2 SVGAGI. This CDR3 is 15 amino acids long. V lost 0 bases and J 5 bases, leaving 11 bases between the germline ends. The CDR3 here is CASSYSAGADQPQHF. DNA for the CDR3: TGTGCCAGCAGTTACTCGGCGGGGGCAGATCAGCCCCAGCATTTT.

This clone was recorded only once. DNA of the CDR3: TGTGCCACCGGCGAGATGTGGGGAGACTATGGCTACACCTTC. It codes for CATGEMWGDYGYTF. The chain couples TRBV15 to TRBJ1-2; no clear D gene. V was trimmed by 8 bases and J by 3 bases, leaving 16 bases between them. CDR3 length equals 14 residues. Germline V lookup: CDR1 LNHNV, CDR2 YYDKDF (reference sequence). Looking up the rest from reference TRBV15 and TRBJ1-2 gives the full variable domain: DAMVIQNPRYQVTQFGKPVTLSCSQTLNHNVMYWYQQKSSQAPKLLFHYYDKDFNNEADTPDNFQSRRPNTSFCFLDIRSPGLGDTAMYLCATGEMWGDYGYTFGSGTRLTVV.

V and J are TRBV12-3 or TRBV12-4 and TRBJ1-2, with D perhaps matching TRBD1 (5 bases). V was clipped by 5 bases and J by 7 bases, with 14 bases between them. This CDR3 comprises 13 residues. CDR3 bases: TGTGCCAGCAGTCCCCGCAGGGCGCCTGGCTACACCTTC. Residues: CASSPRRAPGYTF.

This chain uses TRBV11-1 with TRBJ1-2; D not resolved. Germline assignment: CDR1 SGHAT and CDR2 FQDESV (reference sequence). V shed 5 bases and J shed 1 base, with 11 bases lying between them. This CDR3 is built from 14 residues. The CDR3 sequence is CASSPRTVNYGYTF. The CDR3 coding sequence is TGTGCCAGCAGCCCCCGGACTGTTAACTATGGCTACACCTTC.

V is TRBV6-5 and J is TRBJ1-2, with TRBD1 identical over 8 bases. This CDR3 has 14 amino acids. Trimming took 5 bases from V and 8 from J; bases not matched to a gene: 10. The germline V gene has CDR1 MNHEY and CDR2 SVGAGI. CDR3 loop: CASSIRQGALGYTF. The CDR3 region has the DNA TGTGCCAGCAGTATCCGCCAGGGGGCGTTGGGCTACACCTTC.

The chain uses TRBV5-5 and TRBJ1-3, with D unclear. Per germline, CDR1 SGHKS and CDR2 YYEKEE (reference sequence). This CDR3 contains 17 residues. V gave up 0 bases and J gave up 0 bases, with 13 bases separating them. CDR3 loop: CASSLGGESYSGNTIYF. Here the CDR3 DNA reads TGTGCCAGCAGCTTGGGCGGGGAATCGTACTCTGGAAACACCATATATTTT.

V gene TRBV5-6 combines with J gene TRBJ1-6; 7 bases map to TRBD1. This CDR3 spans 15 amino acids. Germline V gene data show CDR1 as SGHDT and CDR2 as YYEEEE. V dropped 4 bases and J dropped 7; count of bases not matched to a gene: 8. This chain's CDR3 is CASSQQGFWNSPLHF. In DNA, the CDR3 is TGTGCCAGCAGCCAACAGGGGTTCTGGAATTCACCCCTCCACTTT.

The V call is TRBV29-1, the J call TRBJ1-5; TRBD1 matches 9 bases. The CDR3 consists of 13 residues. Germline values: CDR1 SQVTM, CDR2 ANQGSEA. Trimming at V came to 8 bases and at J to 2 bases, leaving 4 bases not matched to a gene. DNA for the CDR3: TGCAGCTTTACAGGGGGCGGCAATCAGCCCCAGCATTTT. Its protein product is CSFTGGGNQPQHF.

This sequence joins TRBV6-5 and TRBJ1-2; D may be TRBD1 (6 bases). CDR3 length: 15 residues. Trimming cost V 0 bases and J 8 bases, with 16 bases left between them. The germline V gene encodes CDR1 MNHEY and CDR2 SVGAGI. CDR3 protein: CASSYSTGTKGGYTF. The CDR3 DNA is TGTGCCAGCAGTTACTCGACCGGGACAAAGGGCGGCTACACCTTC.

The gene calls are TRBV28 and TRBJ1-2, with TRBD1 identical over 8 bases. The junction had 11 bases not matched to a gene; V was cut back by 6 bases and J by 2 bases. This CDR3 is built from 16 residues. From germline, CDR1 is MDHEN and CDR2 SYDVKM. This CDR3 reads CASSIPGTGLNYGYTF. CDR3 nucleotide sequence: TGTGCCAGCAGCATCCCCGGGACAGGCCTGAACTATGGCTACACCTTC.

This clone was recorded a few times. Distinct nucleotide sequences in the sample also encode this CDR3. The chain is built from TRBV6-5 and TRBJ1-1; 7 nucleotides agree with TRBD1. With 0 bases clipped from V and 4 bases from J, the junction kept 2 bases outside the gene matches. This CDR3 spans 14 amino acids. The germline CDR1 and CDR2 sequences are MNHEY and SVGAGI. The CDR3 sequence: CASSYSSGGTEAFF. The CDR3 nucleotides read TGTGCCAGCAGTTACTCCTCAGGGGGCACTGAAGCTTTCTTT.

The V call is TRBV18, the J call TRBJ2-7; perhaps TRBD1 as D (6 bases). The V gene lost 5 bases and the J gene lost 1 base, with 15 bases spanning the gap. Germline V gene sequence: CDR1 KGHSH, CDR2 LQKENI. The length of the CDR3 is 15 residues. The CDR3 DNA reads TGTGCCAGCTCATCAGGGGCGCAAGGGTCCTACGAGCAGTACGTC. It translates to CASSSGAQGSYEQYV.